This T cell receptor (beta chain) was observed in a study of cytomegalovirus exposure and HLA in healthy donors. Study-level background: Previous work identified 90 million to 130 million unique TCR beta sequences from around 200 million T cells. General study findings and limits: A later analysis found common viral pathogens apparently linked to several of the most significant clusters. Earlier analysis yielded a pattern in which most TCR beta V segments were productive about 87% or about 30% of the time.

PCR involved 60 Vbeta and 13 Jbeta primers. The protocol was immunoSEQ multiplex PCR, while the TCRdb copy is restricted to in-frame clones and leaves out a portion. The table shows roughly 110,000 clones, with 82% occurring only once. The CDR3 runs 15 residues. Trimming shortened V by 2 bases and J by 2 bases, and 13 bases separated the two germline ends. Germline CDR1 MNHEY, CDR2 SVGAGI. On this clone itself: The antigen remains undetermined.

The clonotype originates from a man aged 25-45 years in good health and CMV-seropositive. This chain joins TRBV6-5 and TRBJ2-7; D is possibly TRBD1 (6 bases). Sequencing was done on a sample of PBMCs. This CDR3 is CASSYGPGATYEQYF. The CDR3 DNA is TGTGCCAGCAGTTACGGCCCAGGGGCAACCTACGAGCAGTACTTC.